This paragraph reports one T cell receptor beta chain. No antigen is known for it. The second PCR ran roughly 6 to 12 cycles with a sample-barcoded 5' primer and J-beta primers. TCRdb redid the calling of the 5' RACE reads with MiXCR, one entry per CDR3 protein. The sample gives some 750,000 distinct CDR3 sequences, 20% to 25% of which show up once; less than 25% is in the top ten. These data originate in a study of blood T cells in healthy people across ages. Study at large: About one barcoded beta molecule per two T cells came from capture by template switching.

The CDR3 is 14 residues long. Deletions cut 8 bases from V and 1 base from J, with 17 bases between. CDR1 is GTSNPN, CDR2 SVGIG, per germline (reference sequence). Those donating, healthy Caucasian individuals from Russia, were aged roughly 6 to 90. Study-wide results and limits: The diversity estimates, figures obtained from one million T cells, were considered underestimates. Long-lived donors exceeded aged donors in naive CD4+ cells and diversity.

The chain employs TRBV30 and TRBJ2-5; D unclear. The specimen sequenced was blood. The receptor was isolated from a man between 65 and 85 years old in good health. The CDR3 region is CALTPAPIQETQYF. Written as DNA, the CDR3 is TGTGCCCTAACCCCGGCCCCGATCCAAGAGACCCAGTACTTC.